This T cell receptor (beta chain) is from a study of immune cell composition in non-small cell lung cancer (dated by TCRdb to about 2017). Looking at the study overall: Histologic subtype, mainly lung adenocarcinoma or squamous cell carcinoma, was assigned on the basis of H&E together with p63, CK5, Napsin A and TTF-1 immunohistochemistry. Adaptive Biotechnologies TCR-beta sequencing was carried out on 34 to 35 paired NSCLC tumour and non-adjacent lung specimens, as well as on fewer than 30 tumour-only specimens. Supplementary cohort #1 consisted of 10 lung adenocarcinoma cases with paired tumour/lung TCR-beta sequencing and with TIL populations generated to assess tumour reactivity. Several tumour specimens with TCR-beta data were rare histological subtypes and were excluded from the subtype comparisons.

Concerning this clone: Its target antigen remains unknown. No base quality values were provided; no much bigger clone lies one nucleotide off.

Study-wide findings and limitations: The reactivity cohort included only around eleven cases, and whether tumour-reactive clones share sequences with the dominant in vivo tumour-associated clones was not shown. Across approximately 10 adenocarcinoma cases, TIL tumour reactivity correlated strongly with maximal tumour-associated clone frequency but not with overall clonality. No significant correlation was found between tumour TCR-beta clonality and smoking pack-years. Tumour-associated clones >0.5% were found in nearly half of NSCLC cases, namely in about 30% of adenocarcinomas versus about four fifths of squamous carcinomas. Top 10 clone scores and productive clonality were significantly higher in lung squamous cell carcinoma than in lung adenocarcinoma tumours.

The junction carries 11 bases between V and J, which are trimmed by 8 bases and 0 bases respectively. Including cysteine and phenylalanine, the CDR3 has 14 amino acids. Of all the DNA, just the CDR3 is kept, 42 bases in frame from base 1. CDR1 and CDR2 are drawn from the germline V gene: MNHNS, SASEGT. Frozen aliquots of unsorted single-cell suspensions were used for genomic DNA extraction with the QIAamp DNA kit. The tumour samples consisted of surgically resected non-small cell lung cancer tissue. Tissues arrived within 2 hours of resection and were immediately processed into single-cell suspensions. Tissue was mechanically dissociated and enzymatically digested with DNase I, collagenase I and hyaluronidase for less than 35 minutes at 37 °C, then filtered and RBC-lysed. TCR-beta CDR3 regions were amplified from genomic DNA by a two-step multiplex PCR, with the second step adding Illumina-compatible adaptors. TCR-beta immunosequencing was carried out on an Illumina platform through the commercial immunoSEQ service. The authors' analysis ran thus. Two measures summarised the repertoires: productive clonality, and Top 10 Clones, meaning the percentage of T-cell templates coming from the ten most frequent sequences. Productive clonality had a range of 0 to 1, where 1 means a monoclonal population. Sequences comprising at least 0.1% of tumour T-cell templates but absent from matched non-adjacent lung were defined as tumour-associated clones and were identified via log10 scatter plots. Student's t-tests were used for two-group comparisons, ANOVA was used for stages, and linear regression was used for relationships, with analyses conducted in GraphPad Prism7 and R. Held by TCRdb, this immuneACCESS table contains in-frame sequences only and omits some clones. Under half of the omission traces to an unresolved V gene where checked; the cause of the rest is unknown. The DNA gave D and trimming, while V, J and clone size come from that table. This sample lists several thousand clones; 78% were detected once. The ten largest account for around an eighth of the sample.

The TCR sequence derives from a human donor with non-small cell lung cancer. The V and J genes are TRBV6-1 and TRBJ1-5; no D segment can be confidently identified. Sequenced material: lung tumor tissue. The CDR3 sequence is CASQLRYSNQPQHF. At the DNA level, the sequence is TGTGCCAGCCAACTGCGCTATAGCAATCAGCCCCAGCATTTT.